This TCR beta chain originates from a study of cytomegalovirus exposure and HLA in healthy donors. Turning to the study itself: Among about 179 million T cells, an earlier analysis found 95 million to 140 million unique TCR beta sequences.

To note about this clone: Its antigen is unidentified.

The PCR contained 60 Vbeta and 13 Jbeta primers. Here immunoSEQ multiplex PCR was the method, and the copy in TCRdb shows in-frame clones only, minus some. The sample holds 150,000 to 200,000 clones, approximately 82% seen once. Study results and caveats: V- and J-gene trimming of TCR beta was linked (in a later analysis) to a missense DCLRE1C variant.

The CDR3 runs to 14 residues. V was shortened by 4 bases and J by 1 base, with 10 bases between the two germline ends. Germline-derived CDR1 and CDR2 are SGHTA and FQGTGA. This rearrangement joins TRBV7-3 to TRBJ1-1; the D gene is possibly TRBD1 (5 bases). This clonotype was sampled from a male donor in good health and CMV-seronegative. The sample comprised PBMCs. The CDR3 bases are TGTGCCAGCAGCTCCCAGGGTGGGAACACTGAAGCTTTCTTT. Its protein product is CASSSQGGNTEAFF. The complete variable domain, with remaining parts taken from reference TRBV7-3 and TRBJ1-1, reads GAGVSQTPSNKVTEKGKYVELRCDPISGHTALYWYRQSLGQGPEFLIYFQGTGAADDSGLPNDRFFAVRPEGSVSTLKIQRTERGDSAVYLCASSSQGGNTEAFFGQGTRLTVV.